A single sample gave rise to the 6 T cell receptor beta chains below, sequenced in a study of blood T cell repertoires in COVID-19. TCRdb's copy holds only in-frame clones and misses some; the assay was immunoSEQ multiplex PCR. The table records a few hundred thousand clones, roughly 80% of them present only once. Sequenced: PBMCs or T cells enriched from blood (not recorded which). The receptors originated from a woman in her 50s who had recovered from COVID-19.

The CDR3 nucleotides are TGTGCCAGCAGCCATAGCGGCCTTCGGGAGACCCAGTACTTC. The encoded protein is CASSHSGLRETQYF. This chain uses TRBV6-2 or TRBV6-3 with TRBJ2-5; perhaps TRBD2 as D (6 bases). Trimming shortened V by 6 bases and J by 5 bases, and 16 bases separated the two germline ends. There are 14 residues in the CDR3. Germline V gives CDR1 MNHEY, CDR2 SVGEGT.

The V and J genes are TRBV19 and TRBJ1-2; the match to TRBD1 covers 9 bases. The CDR3 length is 16 residues. Trimming removed 0 bases from V and 4 bases from J; junction bases left unmatched: 6. Germline-derived CDR1 and CDR2 are LNHDA and SQIVND (reference sequence). This chain's CDR3 is CASSIDSGQGIYGYTF. In DNA form, the CDR3 reads TGTGCCAGTAGTATAGATTCAGGACAGGGGATCTATGGCTACACCTTC.

This chain links TRBV6-5 with TRBJ1-6; D is unresolved. V lost 2 bases to trimming and J lost 9 bases, with 14 bases between them. The germline V gene has CDR1 MNHEY and CDR2 SVGAGI. CDR3 size: 15 residues. DNA for the CDR3: TGTGCCAGCAGTTACGGCACCGATGGAGGTTCACCCCTCCACTTT. As protein: CASSYGTDGGSPLHF.

On this clone: The same CDR3 also results from other DNA sequences found in this sample. The chain has TRBV30 and TRBJ1-1, with 7 bases identical to TRBD1. Trimming at V came to 3 bases and at J to 1 base, leaving 2 bases not matched to a gene. The CDR3 is made up of 13 amino acids. CDR1 GTSNPN and CDR2 SVGIG come from the germline V gene (reference sequence). The CDR3 DNA reads as TGTGCCTGGAGCCAGGGGGAGAACACTGAAGCTTTCTTT. Translating it yields CAWSQGENTEAFF.

The chain couples TRBV3-1 (or the pseudogene TRBV3-2) to TRBJ1-4, with D perhaps matching TRBD1 (5 bases). V shed 1 base and J shed 7 bases, with 13 bases lying between them. The CDR3 contains 15 residues. Germline V lookup: CDR1 LGHDT, CDR2 YNNKEL (reference sequence). The CDR3 nucleotides read TGTGCCAGCAGCCAAGGCGGGGGGTCCGCTGAAAAACTGTTTTTT. Translating gives CASSQGGGSAEKLFF.

This chain uses TRBV5-6 with TRBJ1-6; perhaps TRBD1 as D (6 bases). The CDR3 is made up of 17 amino acids. V was pared by 3 bases and J by 7 bases, with 20 bases between. The germline CDR1 and CDR2 sequences are SGHDT and YYEEEE. The CDR3 DNA reads TGTGCCAGCAGCTGGCTACCCTCCGGGACAAGAAATTCACCCCTCCACTTT. Its translation: CASSWLPSGTRNSPLHF.